This T cell receptor (beta chain) was retrieved from a study of control samples from healthy donors and cancer patients. J gave up 8 bases and V 5 bases, and 7 bases lay outside the gene matches. The CDR3 is 13 amino acids. Germline lookup yields CDR1 SNHLY and CDR2 FYNNEI. This clone was picked up one time. Repertoires were generated with immunoSEQ multiplex PCR, while TCRdb's copy carries only in-frame clones and drops some. The sample contains roughly 100,000 clones, 75% to 90% of which appear only once. The TCR was taken from a man aged 60 to 69 with lung cancer. The rearrangement links TRBV2 to TRBJ1-2; 8 nucleotides align to TRBD1. Input material: PBMCs. CDR3 residues: CASSFGQGGGYTF. The CDR3 nucleotides read TGTGCCAGCAGTTTCGGACAGGGTGGAGGCTACACCTTC. The full variable domain, with the rest looked up from reference TRBV2 and TRBJ1-2, is EPEVTQTPSHQVTQMGQEVILRCVPISNHLYFYWYRQILGQKVEFLVSFYNNEISEKSEIFDDQFSVERPDGSNFTLKIRSTKLEDSAMYFCASSFGQGGGYTFGSGTRLTVV.